This TCR beta chain was observed in a study of blood T cell repertoires in COVID-19. The wider study: Samples of COVID-19 (acute and convalescent) were obtained from the United States, Italy and Spain.

Assay used: immunoSEQ multiplex PCR; TCRdb lists only in-frame clones, some missing. This table holds a few hundred thousand clones, about 87% found once. Across about two dozen US areas, participants ranged in age from about 18 to 89 years. The study assigned cohorts using participant-reported clinical history. V lost 6 bases to trimming and J lost 4 bases, with 15 bases between them. Looked up from germline, CDR1 is LNHDA and CDR2 is SQIVND (reference sequence). The length of the CDR3 is 15 residues. Material for sequencing was PBMCs or T cells enriched from blood (not recorded which). This receptor was taken from a middle-aged woman with acute COVID-19. The J gene is TRBJ2-2, the V gene TRBV19, with D tentatively TRBD2 (5 bases). The CDR3 DNA sequence: TGTGCCAGTAGCTCGGGCCTCGAGGGCACCGGGGAGCTGTTTTTT. Translated: CASSSGLEGTGELFF.